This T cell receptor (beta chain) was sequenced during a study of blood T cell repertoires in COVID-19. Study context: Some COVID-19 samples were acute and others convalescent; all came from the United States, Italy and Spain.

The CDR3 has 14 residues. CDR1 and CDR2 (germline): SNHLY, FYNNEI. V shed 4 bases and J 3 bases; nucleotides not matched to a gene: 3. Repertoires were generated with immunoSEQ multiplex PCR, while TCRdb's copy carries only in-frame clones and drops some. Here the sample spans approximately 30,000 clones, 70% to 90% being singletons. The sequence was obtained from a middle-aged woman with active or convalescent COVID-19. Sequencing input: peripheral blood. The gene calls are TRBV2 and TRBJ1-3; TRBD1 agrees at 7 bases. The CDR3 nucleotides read TGTGCCAGCAGTGCCGACAGGGTTGGAAACACCATATATTTT. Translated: CASSADRVGNTIYF.